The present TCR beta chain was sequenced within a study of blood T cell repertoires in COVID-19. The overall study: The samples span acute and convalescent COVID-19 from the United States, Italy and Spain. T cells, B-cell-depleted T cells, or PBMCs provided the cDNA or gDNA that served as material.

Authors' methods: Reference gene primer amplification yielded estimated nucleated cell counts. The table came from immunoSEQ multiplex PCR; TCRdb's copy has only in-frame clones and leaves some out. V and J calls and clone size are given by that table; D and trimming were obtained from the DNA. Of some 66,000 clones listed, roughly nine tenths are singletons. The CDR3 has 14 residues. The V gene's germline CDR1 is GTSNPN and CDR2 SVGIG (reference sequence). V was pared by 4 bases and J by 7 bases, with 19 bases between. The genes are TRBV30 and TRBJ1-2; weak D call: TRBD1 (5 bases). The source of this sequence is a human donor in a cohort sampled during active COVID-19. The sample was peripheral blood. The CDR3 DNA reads TGTGCCTGGACCGGGGGAGGGGCCTACGGTGGCTACACCTTC. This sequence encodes CAWTGGGAYGGYTF.